This T cell receptor beta chain was sequenced for a study of blood T cell repertoires in COVID-19. The wider study: Sites across the United States, Italy and Spain contributed samples from acute and convalescent COVID-19. T cells, B-cell-depleted T cells, or PBMCs supplied cDNA or gDNA.

Per the original methods: Scientists estimated how many nucleated cells there were by amplifying reference gene primers. Measured with immunoSEQ multiplex PCR; TCRdb has only the in-frame clones, and not every one. The V and J calls and clone size were taken over from that table, and D and trimming were inferred from the DNA. The data show around 300,000 clones, 88% seen once. The participants were between roughly 18 and 89 years old and came from 20 to 30 US areas. V was clipped by 4 bases and J by 7 bases; unmatched bases: 10. The CDR3 extends over 14 amino acids. Germline V gene lookup returns CDR1 SQVTM and CDR2 ANQGSEA.

The receptor's source is a woman aged 25 to 45 who had recovered from COVID-19. V gene TRBV29-1 combines with J gene TRBJ2-5, with 9 bases identical to TRBD1. Source material: PBMCs or T cells enriched from blood (not recorded which). CDR3 loop: CSVVTGGILRTQYF. Here the CDR3 DNA reads TGCAGCGTTGTGACAGGGGGGATCCTTAGGACCCAGTACTTC.